What follows are 24 T cell receptor beta chains derived from one specimen sequenced in a study of T-cell memory formation after mild COVID-19. TCRdb itself ran the 5' RACE reads through MiXCR, one entry per CDR3 protein. The data contain roughly 99,000 distinct CDR3 sequences, roughly 14% of them seen just once; the ten biggest clones take up 30% to 45%. The sequenced sample consisted of PBMCs or a T cell subset sorted from them (not recorded which). The source is a man younger than 35 who had mild COVID-19 (a few samples of this study predate the infection). Cell type and time point are not known.

V usage is TRBV12-3 or TRBV12-4 and J usage is TRBJ2-7, with a tentative D call TRBD1 (7 bases). Trimming pared 5 bases from V and 7 bases from J, leaving 24 bases between. The CDR3 spans 16 residues. The CDR3 DNA follows: TGTGCCAGCAGTCACCACCCCGTGGAGGGGGCGGGGGAGCAGTACTTC. Protein product: CASSHHPVEGAGEQYF.

This clonotype was recorded a few times. The gene calls are TRBV4-1 and TRBJ2-3, with D unclear. CDR1 is MGHRA, CDR2 YSYEKL, per germline. The CDR3 sequence is 16 residues long. V shed 4 bases and J shed 1 base, with 15 bases lying between them. The CDR3 DNA reads TGCGCCAGCAGCCCGATCCCAGGCCGGGGCACAGATACGCAGTATTTT. The encoded protein is CASSPIPGRGTDTQYF.

The chain has TRBV10-3 and TRBJ2-3; 10 bases agree with TRBD2. Germline CDR1 ENHRY, CDR2 SYGVKD. J was trimmed by 0 bases and V by 4 bases; bases with no gene match: 7. This CDR3 has 17 amino acids. The CDR3 nucleotides are TGTGCCATCAGTGGGGGACCGGGACTAGCGAGCACAGATACGCAGTATTTT. Encoded protein: CAISGGPGLASTDTQYF.

The rearrangement links TRBV11-3 to TRBJ2-7, with 8 bases aligning to TRBD1. CDR1 and CDR2 (germline): SGHNT, YENEEA. The CDR3 runs 15 residues. V was pared by 5 bases and J by 5 bases, with 11 bases of the junction left unmatched. The CDR3 DNA reads as TGTGCCAGCAGCCCGCGGACAGGGACCTCGAACGAGCAGTACTTC. Encoded protein: CASSPRTGTSNEQYF.

The chain carries TRBV4-3 and TRBJ2-5, with a tentative D call TRBD2 (6 bases). From germline, CDR1 is LGHNA and CDR2 YSLEER. The CDR3 runs to 17 residues. V lost 4 bases, J lost 4 bases, and 22 bases lay in between. CDR3 bases: TGCGCCAGCAGCCGGAGTAAACGAGGGGTCGGGGGAGAGACCCAGTACTTC. Its protein is CASSRSKRGVGGETQYF.

This clonotype was observed many times. The J gene is TRBJ2-7, the V gene TRBV7-9; 9 nucleotides agree with TRBD1. V shed 5 bases and J 3 bases; nucleotides not matched to a gene: 5. The CDR3 spans 14 residues. Germline values: CDR1 SEHNR, CDR2 FQNEAQ (reference sequence). CDR3 nucleotide sequence: TGTGCCAGCAGCCCAGAGGACAGGGGCTACGAGCAGTACTTC. It translates to CASSPEDRGYEQYF.

This clonotype appeared a few times. This sequence joins TRBV10-3 and TRBJ1-1; D uncertain. V dropped 2 bases and J dropped 3 bases, with 13 bases sitting between them. CDR1 and CDR2 (germline): ENHRY, SYGVKD. The CDR3 totals 15 residues. CDR3 bases: TGTGCCATCAGTGAGGGTAATTGGGAGGACACTGAAGCTTTCTTT. Amino acid sequence: CAISEGNWEDTEAFF.

This clonotype was seen a handful of times. The chain joins TRBV20-1 to TRBJ1-2, with TRBD1 matching over 8 bases. Germline assignment: CDR1 DFQATT and CDR2 SNEGSKA (reference sequence). The CDR3 is made up of 16 amino acids. Losses at the gene ends were 8 bases for V and 2 bases for J; bases not matched to a gene: 16. This chain's CDR3 is CSSRSTGQEKNYGYTF. CDR3 DNA sequence: TGCAGTTCCCGATCCACGGGACAGGAGAAGAACTATGGCTACACCTTC.

This clonotype has a handful of counts. The gene calls are TRBV6-6 and TRBJ2-7; 9 bases are a match to TRBD2. CDR1 and CDR2 from the germline V gene are MNHNY and SVGAGI (reference sequence). V was clipped by 2 bases and J by 3 bases; unmatched bases: 2. The CDR3 is 14 amino acids. The CDR3 region is CASSYGTSFYEQYF. The DNA of the CDR3 is TGTGCCAGCAGTTACGGGACTAGCTTCTACGAGCAGTACTTC.

At least ten counts were recorded for this clonotype. The gene calls are TRBV10-3 and TRBJ2-2; tentatively, D is TRBD2 (5 bases). Germline lookup yields CDR1 ENHRY and CDR2 SYGVKD. The CDR3 sequence is 16 residues long. V dropped 4 bases and J dropped 3 bases, with 15 bases sitting between them. The CDR3 DNA is TGTGCCATCAGTGTTCGGGGTGCTAGTGACACCGGGGAGCTGTTTTTT. Residues: CAISVRGASDTGELFF.

The chain combines TRBV5-6 with TRBJ2-7; 9 positions agree with TRBD1. The length of the CDR3 is 16 residues. V trimming: 1 base; J trimming: 7 bases; junction bases outside the gene matches: 12. Germline lookup yields CDR1 SGHDT and CDR2 YYEEEE. CDR3 residues: CASSLTGQGTRKEQYV. CDR3 DNA: TGTGCCAGCAGCTTGACGGGACAGGGCACGAGAAAGGAGCAGTACGTC.

This clonotype has a handful of counts. J is TRBJ2-1 and V is TRBV4-3, with D possibly being TRBD2 (6 bases). Deletions cut 0 bases from V and 8 bases from J, with 14 bases between. The germline gives CDR1 LGHNA, CDR2 YSLEER. CDR3 length: 15 amino acids. CDR3 bases: TGCGCCAGCAGCCAAGATCGGTACGGAGGGGATGAGCAGTTCTTC. This codes for CASSQDRYGGDEQFF.

The rearrangement uses TRBV12-3 or TRBV12-4 and TRBJ2-3; a possible D gene is TRBD1 (5 bases). The CDR3 runs to 13 residues. V lost 7 bases, J lost 1 base, and 9 bases lay in between. CDR3 protein: CASNQGGTDTQYF. In DNA form, the CDR3 reads TGTGCCAGCAATCAAGGGGGCACAGATACGCAGTATTTT.

The chain is built from TRBV19 and TRBJ1-5, with 8 positions matching TRBD1. The end of the DNA is better explained by TRBJ2-3, so the J call may be wrong. The germline V gene encodes CDR1 LNHDA and CDR2 SQIVND (reference sequence). CDR3 length: 16 residues. The CDR3 reads CASSTIADRDNQPQYF. CDR3 nucleotide sequence: TGTGCCAGTAGTACGATCGCGGACAGGGACAACCAGCCCCAGTATTTT.

This clonotype was counted between two and nine times. V usage is TRBV11-3 and J usage is TRBJ2-2; weak D call: TRBD1 (5 bases). Germline CDR1 reads SGHNT; CDR2 reads YENEEA. This CDR3 contains 17 residues. V lost 1 base, J lost 1 base, and 13 bases lay in between. CDR3 sequence: CASSLGWAGLNTGELFF. The CDR3 DNA reads TGTGCCAGCAGCTTAGGATGGGCAGGGCTGAACACCGGGGAGCTGTTTTTT.

This clonotype showed up many times. The genes are TRBV6-5 and TRBJ2-1, with a weak D call TRBD1 (6 bases). The germline V and J ends were trimmed by 7 bases and 7 bases, with 11 bases remaining between them. Germline V gene sequence: CDR1 MNHEY, CDR2 SVGAGI. The CDR3 length is 12 residues. The DNA for the CDR3 is TGTGCCAGCACCCAAACAGGGAATGAGCAGTTCTTC. Protein: CASTQTGNEQFF.

The table lists this clonotype with a few counts. The chain carries TRBV7-6 and TRBJ1-6; TRBD1 is a possible D gene (5 bases). Trimming left V 1 base short and J 10 bases short, with 20 bases between. This CDR3 has 17 residues. The germline V gene has CDR1 SGHVS and CDR2 FNYEAQ. The CDR3 coding sequence is TGTGCCAGCAGCTTAGGGCCCGGGGCAGGGAGTCGGTCACCCCTCCACTTT. This sequence encodes CASSLGPGAGSRSPLHF.

This clonotype was seen a handful of times. J is TRBJ1-2 and V is TRBV5-1, with D unclear. The CDR3 has 18 amino acids. The germline V and J ends were trimmed by 0 bases and 3 bases, with 21 bases remaining between them. Germline CDR1 is SGHRS and CDR2 is YFSETQ. The CDR3 loop is CASSLVGADSLLYYGYTF. The CDR3 nucleotides are TGCGCCAGCAGCTTGGTTGGCGCAGACTCTTTACTTTACTATGGCTACACCTTC.

CDR3 nucleotides: TGTGCCAGCAGCCCGGCCCCGACAGGGGATGAGCAGTACTTC. As protein: CASSPAPTGDEQYF. The chain combines TRBV12-3 or TRBV12-4 with TRBJ2-7, with TRBD1 matching over 8 bases. This CDR3 spans 14 amino acids. Trimming removed 6 bases from V and 7 bases from J; junction bases left unmatched: 11.

In its sample, this clonotype was seen many times. This rearrangement joins TRBV5-6 to TRBJ2-1; TRBD1 matches at 9 bases. Germline lookup yields CDR1 SGHDT and CDR2 YYEEEE. Trimming removed 7 bases from V and 2 bases from J; junction bases left unmatched: 1. The CDR3 has 13 amino acids. DNA for the CDR3: TGTGCCAGCGGACAGGGGACCTACAATGAGCAGTTCTTC. Translation: CASGQGTYNEQFF.

This clonotype was seen only a few times. The chain couples TRBV6-2 or TRBV6-3 to TRBJ2-1, with TRBD1 identical over 7 bases. The CDR3 extends over 14 amino acids. Germline V lookup: CDR1 MNHEY, CDR2 SVGEGT. The V and J ends lost 6 bases and 10 bases, in that order; junction bases with no gene match: 12. CDR3 nucleotides: TGTGCCAGCAGCAGGACACAGGGGCGTAGGGAGCAGTTCTTC. It is translated as CASSRTQGRREQFF.

This clonotype was seen a handful of times. The chain is built from TRBV29-1 and TRBJ2-7, with a tentative D call TRBD1 (5 bases). CDR1 and CDR2 from the germline V gene are SQVTM and ANQGSEA. CDR3 length: 13 amino acids. V was cut by 4 bases and J by 4 bases, with 14 bases left in between. The CDR3 bases are TGCAGCGTTGTACAGGCTCCAAATTACGAGCAGTACTTC. Residues: CSVVQAPNYEQYF.

The chain couples TRBV15 to TRBJ2-2; 8 bases map to TRBD1. CDR1 LNHNV and CDR2 YYDKDF come from the germline V gene (reference sequence). V lost 9 bases, J lost 1 base, and 1 base stayed unmatched. The CDR3 is 13 residues long. CDR3 sequence: CATGQENTGELFF. The CDR3 region has the DNA TGTGCCACGGGACAGGAGAACACCGGGGAGCTGTTTTTT.

This chain connects TRBV6-5 to TRBJ1-1; no clear D gene. Germline V CDR1 and CDR2: MNHEY, SVGAGI. This CDR3 is built from 17 residues. Trimming cost V 1 base and J 0 bases, with 15 bases left between them. The CDR3 spells CASSYYGLLGLNTEAFF. CDR3 in DNA: TGTGCCAGCAGTTACTATGGGTTGTTGGGGTTGAACACTGAAGCTTTCTTT.